The clone carrying this TCR beta chain was found a few times. The antigen remains unidentified. In germline, CDR1 is ENHRY, CDR2 SYGVKD. This CDR3 contains 13 residues. This sample stems from a study of T cell responses to AZD1222 COVID-19 vaccine. Study-wide findings and caveats: CD4 TCRs covered the whole spike, strongest at regions 160-218 and 743-854. Repertoire sampling happened only post peak T cell response.

The table came from immunoSEQ multiplex PCR; TCRdb's copy has only in-frame clones and leaves some out. The sample holds under 120,000 clones, 92% seen once. This receptor was obtained from an adult in good health. Sample: peripheral blood, taken on day 0 of AZD1222 vaccination. The V gene is TRBV10-3, the J gene TRBJ1-1; 7 nucleotides agree with TRBD1. The CDR3 sequence: CAGTGQLNTEAFF. The CDR3 nucleotides are TGTGCAGGTACGGGACAGTTGAACACTGAAGCTTTCTTT.